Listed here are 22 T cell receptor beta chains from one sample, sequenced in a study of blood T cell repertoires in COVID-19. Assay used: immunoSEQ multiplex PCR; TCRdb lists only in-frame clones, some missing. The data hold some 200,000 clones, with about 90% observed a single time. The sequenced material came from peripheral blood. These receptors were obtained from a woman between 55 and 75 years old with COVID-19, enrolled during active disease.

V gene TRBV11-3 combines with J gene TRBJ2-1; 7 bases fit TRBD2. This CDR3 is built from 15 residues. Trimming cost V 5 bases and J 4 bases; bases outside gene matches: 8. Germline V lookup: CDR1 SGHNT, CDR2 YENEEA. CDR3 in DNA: TGTGCCAGCAGCGCGGCTAGCGGAGAGTACAATGAGCAGTTCTTC. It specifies CASSAASGEYNEQFF.

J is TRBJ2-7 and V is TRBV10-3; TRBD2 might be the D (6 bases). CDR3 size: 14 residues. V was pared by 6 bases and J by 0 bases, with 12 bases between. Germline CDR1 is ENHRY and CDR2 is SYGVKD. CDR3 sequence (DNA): TGTGCCATCAGGGGGGACTCCGGCTCCTACGAGCAGTACTTC. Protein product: CAIRGDSGSYEQYF.

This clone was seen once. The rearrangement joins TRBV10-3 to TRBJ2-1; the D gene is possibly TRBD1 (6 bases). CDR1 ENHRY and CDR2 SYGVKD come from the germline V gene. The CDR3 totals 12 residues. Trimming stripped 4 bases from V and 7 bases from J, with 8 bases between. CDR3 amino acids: CAISVQGNEQFF. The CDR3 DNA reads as TGTGCCATCAGTGTACAGGGTAATGAGCAGTTCTTC.

The CDR3 nucleotides are TGCGCCAGCAGCCAAGGGACAGGGTCCTCTGGAAACACCATATATTTT. Translating gives CASSQGTGSSGNTIYF. V gene TRBV4-3 combines with J gene TRBJ1-3; TRBD1 agrees at 8 bases. The V gene's germline CDR1 is LGHNA and CDR2 YSLEER. The CDR3 is made up of 16 amino acids. Trimming at V came to 1 base and at J to 0 bases, leaving 2 bases not matched to a gene.

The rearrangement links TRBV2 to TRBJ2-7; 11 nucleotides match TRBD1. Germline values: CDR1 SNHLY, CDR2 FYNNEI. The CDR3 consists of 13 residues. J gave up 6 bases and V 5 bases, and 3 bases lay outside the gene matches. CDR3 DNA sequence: TGTGCCAGCAGTAGGGACAGGGGGGCCGAGCAGTACTTC. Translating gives CASSRDRGAEQYF.

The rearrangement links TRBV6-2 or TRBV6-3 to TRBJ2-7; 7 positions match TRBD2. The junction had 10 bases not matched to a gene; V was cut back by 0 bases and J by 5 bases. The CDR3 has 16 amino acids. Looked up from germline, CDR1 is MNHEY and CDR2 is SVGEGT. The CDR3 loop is CASSYSGSGGRDEQYF. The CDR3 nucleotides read TGTGCCAGCAGTTACTCTGGATCGGGAGGAAGAGACGAGCAGTACTTC.

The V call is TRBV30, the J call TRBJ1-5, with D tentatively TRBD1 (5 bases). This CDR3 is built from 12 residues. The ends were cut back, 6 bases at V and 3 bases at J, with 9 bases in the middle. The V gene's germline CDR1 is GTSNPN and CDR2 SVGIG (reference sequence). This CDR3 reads CACRQFNQPQHF. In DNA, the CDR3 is TGTGCCTGTAGACAGTTCAATCAGCCCCAGCATTTT.

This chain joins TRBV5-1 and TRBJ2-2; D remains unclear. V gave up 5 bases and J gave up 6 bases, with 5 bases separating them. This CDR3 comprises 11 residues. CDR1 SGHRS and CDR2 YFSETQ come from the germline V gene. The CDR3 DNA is TGCGCCAGCAGTATTTCCGGGGAGCTGTTTTTT. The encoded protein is CASSISGELFF. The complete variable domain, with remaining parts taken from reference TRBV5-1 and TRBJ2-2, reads KAGVTQTPRYLIKTRGQQVTLSCSPISGHRSVSWYQQTPGQGLQFLFEYFSETQRNKGNFPGRFSGRQFSNSRSEMNVSTLELGDSALYLCASSISGELFFGEGSRLTVL.

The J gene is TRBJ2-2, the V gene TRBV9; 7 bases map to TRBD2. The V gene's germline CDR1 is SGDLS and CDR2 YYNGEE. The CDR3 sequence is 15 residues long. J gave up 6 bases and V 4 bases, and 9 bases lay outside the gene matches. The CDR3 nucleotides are TGTGCCAGCAGCTTTCCCGGGACTAAGGCCGGGGAGCTGTTTTTT. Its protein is CASSFPGTKAGELFF. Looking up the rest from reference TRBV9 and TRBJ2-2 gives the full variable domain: DSGVTQTPKHLITATGQRVTLRCSPRSGDLSVYWYQQSLDQGLQFLIQYYNGEERAKGNILERFSAQQFPDLHSELNLSSLELGDSALYFCASSFPGTKAGELFFGEGSRLTVL.

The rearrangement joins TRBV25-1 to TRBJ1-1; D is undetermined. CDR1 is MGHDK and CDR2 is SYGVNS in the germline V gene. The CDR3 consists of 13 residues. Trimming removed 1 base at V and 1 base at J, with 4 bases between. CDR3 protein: CASSESGNTEAFF. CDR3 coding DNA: TGTGCCAGCAGTGAATCCGGGAACACTGAAGCTTTCTTT.

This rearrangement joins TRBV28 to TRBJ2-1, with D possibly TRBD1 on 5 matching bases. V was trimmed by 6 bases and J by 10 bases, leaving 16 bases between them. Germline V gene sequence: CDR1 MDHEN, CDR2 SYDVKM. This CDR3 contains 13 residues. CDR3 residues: CASSPPRVEEQFF. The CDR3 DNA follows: TGTGCCAGCAGCCCCCCCAGGGTCGAGGAGCAGTTCTTC.

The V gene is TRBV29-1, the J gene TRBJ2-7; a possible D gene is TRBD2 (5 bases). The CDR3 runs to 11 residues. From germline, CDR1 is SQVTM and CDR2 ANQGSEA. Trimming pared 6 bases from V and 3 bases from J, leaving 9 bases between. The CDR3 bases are TGCAGCGTCCTAGCCCTCTACGAGCAGTACTTC. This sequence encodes CSVLALYEQYF.

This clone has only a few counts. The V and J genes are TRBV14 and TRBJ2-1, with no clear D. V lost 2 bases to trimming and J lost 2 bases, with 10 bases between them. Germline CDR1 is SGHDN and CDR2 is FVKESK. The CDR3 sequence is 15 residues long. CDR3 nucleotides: TGTGCCAGCAGCCAATCGGTTATTCCCTACAATGAGCAGTTCTTC. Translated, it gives CASSQSVIPYNEQFF.

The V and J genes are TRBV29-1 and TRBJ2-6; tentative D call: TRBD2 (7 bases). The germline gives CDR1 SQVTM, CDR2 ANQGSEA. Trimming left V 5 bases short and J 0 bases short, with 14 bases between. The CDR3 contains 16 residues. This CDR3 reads CSVRGAPISGANVLTF. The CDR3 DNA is TGCAGCGTTCGGGGGGCCCCGATCTCTGGGGCCAACGTCCTGACTTTC.

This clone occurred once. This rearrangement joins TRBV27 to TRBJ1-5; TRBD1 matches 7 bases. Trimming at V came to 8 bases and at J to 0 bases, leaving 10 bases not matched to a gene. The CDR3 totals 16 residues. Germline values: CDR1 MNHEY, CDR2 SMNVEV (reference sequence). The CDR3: CASRSQQGLSNQPQHF. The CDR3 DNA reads TGTGCCAGCCGAAGCCAACAGGGGCTTAGCAATCAGCCCCAGCATTTT.

The CDR3 DNA is TGTGCCAGCAGCATAATGAAGGGGGCGATTTCCTACAATGAGCAGTTCTTC. This sequence encodes CASSIMKGAISYNEQFF. The chain recombines TRBV3-1 (or the pseudogene TRBV3-2) with TRBJ2-1; 7 bases fit TRBD1. Germline-derived CDR1 and CDR2 are LGHDT and YNNKEL (reference sequence). There are 17 residues in the CDR3. The J segment lost 1 base and the V segment lost 5 bases, leaving 11 bases of the junction unmatched.

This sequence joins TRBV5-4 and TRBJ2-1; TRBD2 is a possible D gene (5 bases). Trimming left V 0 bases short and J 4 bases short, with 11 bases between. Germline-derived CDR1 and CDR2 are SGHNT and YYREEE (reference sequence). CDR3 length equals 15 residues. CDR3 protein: CASSLVGSAYNEQFF. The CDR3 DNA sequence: TGTGCCAGCAGCTTGGTGGGTAGCGCTTACAATGAGCAGTTCTTC.

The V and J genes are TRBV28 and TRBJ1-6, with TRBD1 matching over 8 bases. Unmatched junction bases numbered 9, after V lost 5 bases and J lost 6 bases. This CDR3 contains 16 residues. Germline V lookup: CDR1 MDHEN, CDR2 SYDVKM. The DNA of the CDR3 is TGTGCCAGCAGTCTACTCGACAGGGGAGGTAATTCACCCCTCCACTTT. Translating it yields CASSLLDRGGNSPLHF.

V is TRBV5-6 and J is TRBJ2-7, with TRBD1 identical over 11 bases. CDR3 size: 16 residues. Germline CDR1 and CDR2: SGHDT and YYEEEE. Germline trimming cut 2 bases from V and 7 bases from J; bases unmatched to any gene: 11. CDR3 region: CASSFLGQGAFEEQYF. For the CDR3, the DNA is TGTGCCAGCAGCTTCCTTGGACAGGGGGCTTTTGAGGAGCAGTACTTC.

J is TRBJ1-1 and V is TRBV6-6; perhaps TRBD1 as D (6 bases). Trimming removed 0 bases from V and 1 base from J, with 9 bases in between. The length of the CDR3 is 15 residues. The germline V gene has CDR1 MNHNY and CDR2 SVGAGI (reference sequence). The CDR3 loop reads CASSYSRGGNTEAFF. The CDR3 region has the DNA TGTGCCAGCAGTTACTCGAGAGGGGGGAACACTGAAGCTTTCTTT.

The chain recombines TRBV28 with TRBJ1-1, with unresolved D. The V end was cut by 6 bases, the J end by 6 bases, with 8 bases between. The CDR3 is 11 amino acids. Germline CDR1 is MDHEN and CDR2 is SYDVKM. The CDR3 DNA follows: TGTGCCAGCAGAGGGAGACCTGAAGCTTTCTTT. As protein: CASRGRPEAFF.

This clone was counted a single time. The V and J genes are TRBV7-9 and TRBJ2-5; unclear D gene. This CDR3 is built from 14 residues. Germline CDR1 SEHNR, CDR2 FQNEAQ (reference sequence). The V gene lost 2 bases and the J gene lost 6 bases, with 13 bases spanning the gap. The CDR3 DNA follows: TGTGCCAGCAGCTTAACTGGTACAGCCCAGACCCAGTACTTC. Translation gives CASSLTGTAQTQYF.